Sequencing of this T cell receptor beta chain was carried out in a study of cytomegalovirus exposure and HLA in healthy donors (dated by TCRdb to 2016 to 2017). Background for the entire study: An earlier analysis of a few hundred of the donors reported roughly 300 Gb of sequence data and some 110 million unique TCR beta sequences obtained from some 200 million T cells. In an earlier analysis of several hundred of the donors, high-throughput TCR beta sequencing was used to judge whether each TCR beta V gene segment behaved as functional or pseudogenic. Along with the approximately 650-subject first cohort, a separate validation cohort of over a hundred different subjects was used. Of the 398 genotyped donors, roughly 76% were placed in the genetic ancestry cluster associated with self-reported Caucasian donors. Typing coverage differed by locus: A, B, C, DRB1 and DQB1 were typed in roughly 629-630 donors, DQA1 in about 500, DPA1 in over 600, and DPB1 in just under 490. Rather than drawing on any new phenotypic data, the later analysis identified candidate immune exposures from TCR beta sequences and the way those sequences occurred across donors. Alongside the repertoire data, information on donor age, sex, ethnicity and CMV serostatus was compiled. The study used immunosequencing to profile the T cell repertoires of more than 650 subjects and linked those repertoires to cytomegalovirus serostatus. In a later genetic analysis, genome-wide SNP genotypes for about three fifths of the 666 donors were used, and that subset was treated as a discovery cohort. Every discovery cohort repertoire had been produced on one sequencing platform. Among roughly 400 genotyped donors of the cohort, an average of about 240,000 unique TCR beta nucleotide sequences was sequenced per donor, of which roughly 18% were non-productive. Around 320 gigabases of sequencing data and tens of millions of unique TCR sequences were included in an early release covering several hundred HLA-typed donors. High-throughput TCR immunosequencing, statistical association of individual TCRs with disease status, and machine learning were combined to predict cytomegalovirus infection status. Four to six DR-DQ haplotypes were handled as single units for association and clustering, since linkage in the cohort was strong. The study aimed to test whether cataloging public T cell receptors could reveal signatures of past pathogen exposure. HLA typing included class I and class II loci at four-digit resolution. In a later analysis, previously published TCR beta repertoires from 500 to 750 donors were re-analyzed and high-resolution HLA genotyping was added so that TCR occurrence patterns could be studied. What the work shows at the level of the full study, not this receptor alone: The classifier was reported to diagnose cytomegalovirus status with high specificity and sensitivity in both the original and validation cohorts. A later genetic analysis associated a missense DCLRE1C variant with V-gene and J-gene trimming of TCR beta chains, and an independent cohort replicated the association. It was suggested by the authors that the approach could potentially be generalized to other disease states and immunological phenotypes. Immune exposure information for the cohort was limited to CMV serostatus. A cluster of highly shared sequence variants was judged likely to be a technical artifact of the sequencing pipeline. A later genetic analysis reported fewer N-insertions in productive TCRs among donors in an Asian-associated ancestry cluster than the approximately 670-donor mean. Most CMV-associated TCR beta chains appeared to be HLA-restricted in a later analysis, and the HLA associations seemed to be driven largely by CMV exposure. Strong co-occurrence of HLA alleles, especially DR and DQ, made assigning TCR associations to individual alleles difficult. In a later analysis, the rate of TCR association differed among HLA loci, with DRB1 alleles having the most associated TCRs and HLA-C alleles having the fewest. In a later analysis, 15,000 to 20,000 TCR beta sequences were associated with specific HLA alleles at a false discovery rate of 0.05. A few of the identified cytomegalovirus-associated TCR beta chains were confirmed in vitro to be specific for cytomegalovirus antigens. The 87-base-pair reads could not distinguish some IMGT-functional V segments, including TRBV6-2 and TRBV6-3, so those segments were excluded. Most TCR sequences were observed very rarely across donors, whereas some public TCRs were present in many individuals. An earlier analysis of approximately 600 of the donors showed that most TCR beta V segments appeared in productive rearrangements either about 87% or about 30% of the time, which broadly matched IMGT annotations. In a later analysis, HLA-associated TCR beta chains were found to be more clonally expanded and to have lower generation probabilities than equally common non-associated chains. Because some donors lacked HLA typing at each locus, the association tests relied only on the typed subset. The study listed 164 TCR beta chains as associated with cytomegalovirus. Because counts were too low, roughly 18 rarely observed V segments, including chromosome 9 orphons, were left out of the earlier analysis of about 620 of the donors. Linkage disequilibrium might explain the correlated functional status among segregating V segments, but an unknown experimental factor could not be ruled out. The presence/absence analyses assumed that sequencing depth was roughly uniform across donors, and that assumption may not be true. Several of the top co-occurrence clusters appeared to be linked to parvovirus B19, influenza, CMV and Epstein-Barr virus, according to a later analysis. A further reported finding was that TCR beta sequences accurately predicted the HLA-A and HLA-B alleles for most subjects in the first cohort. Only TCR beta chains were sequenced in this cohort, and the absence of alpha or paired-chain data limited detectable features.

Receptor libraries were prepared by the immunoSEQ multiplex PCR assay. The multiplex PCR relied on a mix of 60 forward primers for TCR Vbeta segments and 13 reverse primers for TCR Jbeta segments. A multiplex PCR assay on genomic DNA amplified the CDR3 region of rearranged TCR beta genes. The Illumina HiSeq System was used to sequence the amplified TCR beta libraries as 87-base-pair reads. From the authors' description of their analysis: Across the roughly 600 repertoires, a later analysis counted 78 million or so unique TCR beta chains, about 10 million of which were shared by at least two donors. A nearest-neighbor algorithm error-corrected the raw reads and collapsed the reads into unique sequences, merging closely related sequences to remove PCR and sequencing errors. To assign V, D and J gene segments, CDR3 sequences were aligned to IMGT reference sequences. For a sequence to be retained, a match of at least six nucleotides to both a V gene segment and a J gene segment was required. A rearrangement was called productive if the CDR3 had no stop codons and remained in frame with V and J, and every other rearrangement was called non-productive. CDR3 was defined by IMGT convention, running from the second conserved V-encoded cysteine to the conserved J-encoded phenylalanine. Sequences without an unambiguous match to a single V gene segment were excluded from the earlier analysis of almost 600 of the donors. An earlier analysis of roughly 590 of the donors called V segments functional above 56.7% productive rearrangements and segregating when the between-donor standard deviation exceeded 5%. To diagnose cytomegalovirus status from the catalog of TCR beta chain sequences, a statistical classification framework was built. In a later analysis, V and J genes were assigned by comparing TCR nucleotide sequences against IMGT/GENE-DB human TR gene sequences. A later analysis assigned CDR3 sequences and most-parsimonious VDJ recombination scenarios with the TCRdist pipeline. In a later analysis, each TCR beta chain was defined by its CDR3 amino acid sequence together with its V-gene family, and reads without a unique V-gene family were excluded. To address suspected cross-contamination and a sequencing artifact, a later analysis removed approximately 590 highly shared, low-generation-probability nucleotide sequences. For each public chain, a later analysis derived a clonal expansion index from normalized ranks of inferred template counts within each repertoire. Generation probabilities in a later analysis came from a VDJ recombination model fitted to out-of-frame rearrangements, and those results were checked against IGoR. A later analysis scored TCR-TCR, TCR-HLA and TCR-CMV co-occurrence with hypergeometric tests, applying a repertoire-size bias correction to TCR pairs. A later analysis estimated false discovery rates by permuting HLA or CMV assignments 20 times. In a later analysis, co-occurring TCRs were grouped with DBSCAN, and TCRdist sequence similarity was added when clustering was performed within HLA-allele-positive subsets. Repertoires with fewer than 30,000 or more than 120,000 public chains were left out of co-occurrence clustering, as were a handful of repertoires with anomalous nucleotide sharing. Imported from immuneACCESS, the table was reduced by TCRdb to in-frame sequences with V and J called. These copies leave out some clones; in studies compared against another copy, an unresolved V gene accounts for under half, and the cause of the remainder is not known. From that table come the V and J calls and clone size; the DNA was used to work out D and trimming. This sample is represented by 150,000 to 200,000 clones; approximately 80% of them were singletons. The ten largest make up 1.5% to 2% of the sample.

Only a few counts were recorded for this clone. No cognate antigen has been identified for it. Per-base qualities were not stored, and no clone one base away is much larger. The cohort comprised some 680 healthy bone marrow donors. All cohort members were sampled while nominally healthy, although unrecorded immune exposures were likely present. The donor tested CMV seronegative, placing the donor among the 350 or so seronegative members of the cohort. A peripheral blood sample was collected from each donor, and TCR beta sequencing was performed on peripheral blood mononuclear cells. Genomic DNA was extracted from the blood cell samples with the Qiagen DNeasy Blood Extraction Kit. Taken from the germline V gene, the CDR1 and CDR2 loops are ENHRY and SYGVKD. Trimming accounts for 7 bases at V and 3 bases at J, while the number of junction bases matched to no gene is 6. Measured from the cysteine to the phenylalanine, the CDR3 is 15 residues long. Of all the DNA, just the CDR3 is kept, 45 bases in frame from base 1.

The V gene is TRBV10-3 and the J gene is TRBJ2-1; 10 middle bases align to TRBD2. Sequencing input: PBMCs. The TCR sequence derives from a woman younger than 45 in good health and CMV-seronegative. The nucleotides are TGTGCCATCAAAGAGCGGGAGGGTGTCTACAATGAGCAGTTCTTC. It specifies CAIKEREGVYNEQFF.